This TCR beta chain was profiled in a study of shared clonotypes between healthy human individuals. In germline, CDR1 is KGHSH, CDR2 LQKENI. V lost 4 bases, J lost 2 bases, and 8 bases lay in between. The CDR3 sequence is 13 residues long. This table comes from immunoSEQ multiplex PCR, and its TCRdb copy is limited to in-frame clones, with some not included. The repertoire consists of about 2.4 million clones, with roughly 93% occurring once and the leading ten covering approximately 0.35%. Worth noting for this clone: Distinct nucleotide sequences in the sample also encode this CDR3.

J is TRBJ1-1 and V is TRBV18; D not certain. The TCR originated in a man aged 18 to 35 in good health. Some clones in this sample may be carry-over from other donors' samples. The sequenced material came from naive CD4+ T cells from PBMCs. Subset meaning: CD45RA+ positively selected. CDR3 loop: CASSRGGNTEAFF. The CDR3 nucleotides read TGTGCCAGCTCACGGGGAGGAAACACTGAAGCTTTCTTT.